Described below is a single TCR beta chain sequence and its context. Looked up from germline, CDR1 is LNHDA and CDR2 is SQIVND (reference sequence). Trimming left V 5 bases short and J 8 bases short, with 12 bases between. CDR3 length: 12 residues. This sample is part of a study of blood T cell repertoires in COVID-19. About the research overall: The samples span acute and convalescent COVID-19 from the United States, Italy and Spain. Sources were T cells, B-cell-depleted T cells, or PBMCs; the material itself was cDNA or gDNA.

Source study methods: Amplification from reference gene primers served as the basis for estimated nucleated cell counts. Sequencing was performed with immunoSEQ multiplex PCR; in TCRdb, only in-frame clones are kept and a portion is missing. The V and J calls and clone size were taken over from that table, and D and trimming were inferred from the DNA. The profile shows approximately 240,000 clones, nearly 90% of them singletons. The rearrangement joins TRBV19 to TRBJ1-2; D perhaps matches TRBD1 (6 bases). Sequencing was done on a sample of peripheral blood. This TCR was sampled from a woman in her thirties or forties who had recovered from COVID-19. The CDR3 protein is CASSPRGGGYTF. For the CDR3, the DNA is TGTGCCAGTAGTCCCAGGGGCGGGGGCTACACCTTC.